This TCR beta chain emerged from a study of vaccination effects on CD4 cells after COVID-19. Study overall: Samples came from a couple of convalescent patients 16 days and one week before vaccination.

This clone is a singleton in its sample. Its antigen is undetermined. Once cultured for about 9 days, the cells underwent separation to obtain CD4+ T cells. Some clones are missing from TCRdb's copy, which holds only in-frame ones; the method was immunoSEQ multiplex PCR. The sample includes tens of thousands of clones, about 72% seen only once; the top ten take around 21%. The junction had 13 bases not matched to a gene; V was cut back by 4 bases and J by 6 bases. From germline, CDR1 is SGHRS and CDR2 YFSETQ. CDR3 length equals 15 residues. The J gene is TRBJ2-7, the V gene TRBV5-1, with 7 positions matching TRBD1. The sequence derives from a human donor who had a prior SARS-CoV-2 infection. The sequenced sample was CD4+ T cells from PBMCs cultured without peptide, obtained before COVID-19 vaccination. CDR3 sequence reads: CASSPYRGSPIEQYF. For the CDR3, the DNA is TGCGCCAGCAGCCCTTACAGGGGTAGCCCGATCGAGCAGTACTTC.